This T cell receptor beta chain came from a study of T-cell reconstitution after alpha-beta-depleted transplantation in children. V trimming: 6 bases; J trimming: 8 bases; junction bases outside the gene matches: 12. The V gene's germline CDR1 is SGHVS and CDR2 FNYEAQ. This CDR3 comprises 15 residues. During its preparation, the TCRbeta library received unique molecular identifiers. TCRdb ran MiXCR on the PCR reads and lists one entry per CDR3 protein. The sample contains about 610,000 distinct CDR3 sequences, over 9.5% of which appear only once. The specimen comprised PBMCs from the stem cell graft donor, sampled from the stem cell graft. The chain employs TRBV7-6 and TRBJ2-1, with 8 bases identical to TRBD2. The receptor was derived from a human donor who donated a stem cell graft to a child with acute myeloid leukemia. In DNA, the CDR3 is TGTGCCAGCAGTCTTGGCCCGGGAGGGCCGGATGAGCAGTTCTTC. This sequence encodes CASSLGPGGPDEQFF.